The 19 T cell receptor beta chains below all came from one sample that was sequenced in a study of patients and donors after allogeneic stem cell transplantation (dated by TCRdb to 2019 to 2021). The library came from RT-PCR. TCRdb shows the sequencer as NextSeq 550. Clones were called with MiXCR by TCRdb after fastp trimmed the public reads at Q25, and only in-frame beta chains were retained. CDR3 protein sequences are deduplicated, and each keeps its most common genes and DNA. The table for this sample lists over 400,000 distinct CDR3 sequences; about a sixth of them were counted only once. Roughly 7.2% of the sample is held by the ten biggest clonotypes. The sample consisted of blood, either unsorted or a sorted T cell fraction (not recorded which). These receptors were obtained from a human donor who was either an allogeneic HSCT recipient or a stem cell or donor lymphocyte infusion donor (not recorded which). It is not recorded whose cells these are; they may come from a transplant donor.

This chain joins TRBV5-1 and TRBJ1-4; D is unclear. The CDR3 runs 15 residues. The germline V gene encodes CDR1 SGHRS and CDR2 YFSETQ. V was pared by 4 bases and J by 7 bases, with 17 bases between. The CDR3 DNA is TGCGCCAGCAGCCCCGGCCAATCATCTTTTGAAAAACTGTTTTTT. The encoded protein is CASSPGQSSFEKLFF.

The CDR3 is CASSLDGATNEKLFF. CDR3 DNA sequence: TGTGCCAGCAGCTTGGACGGAGCAACTAATGAAAAACTGTTTTTT. The chain is built from TRBV11-3 and TRBJ1-4, with D unresolved. There are 15 residues in the CDR3. Germline assignment: CDR1 SGHNT and CDR2 YENEEA. V dropped 3 bases and J dropped 0 bases, with 8 bases sitting between them.

The rearrangement uses TRBV5-1 and TRBJ2-2; maybe TRBD2 (6 bases). Germline V gene data show CDR1 as SGHRS and CDR2 as YFSETQ. Trimming removed 2 bases at V and 4 bases at J, with 9 bases between. The length of the CDR3 is 14 residues. CDR3 sequence (DNA): TGCGCCAGCAGCTTATGGGACTCCACCGGGGAGCTGTTTTTT. Amino acids: CASSLWDSTGELFF.

This clonotype occurred a few times. The V gene is TRBV11-1, the J gene TRBJ2-7; the match to TRBD1 covers 11 bases. Germline V gene sequence: CDR1 SGHAT, CDR2 FQDESV (reference sequence). J gave up 4 bases and V 5 bases, and 16 bases lay outside the gene matches. The length of the CDR3 is 18 residues. The CDR3 spells CASSPTRAGTGGSYEQYF. DNA of the CDR3: TGTGCCAGCAGCCCAACGAGAGCCGGGACAGGGGGTTCATACGAGCAGTACTTC.

This clonotype occurred many times. The genes are TRBV29-1 and TRBJ2-1; 10 nucleotides line up with TRBD2. The CDR3 is 16 residues long. The V gene's germline CDR1 is SQVTM and CDR2 ANQGSEA. V was pared by 6 bases and J by 8 bases, with 16 bases of the junction left unmatched. In nucleotides, the CDR3 is TGCAGCGTGCCCAGGCGGCTAGCGGGAGAGAGGGATGAGCAGTTCTTC. Protein sequence: CSVPRRLAGERDEQFF.

This clonotype was detected a few times. This chain links TRBV5-1 with TRBJ1-1; D not resolved. V was clipped by 0 bases and J by 1 base, with 7 bases between them. This CDR3 is 14 amino acids long. The germline gives CDR1 SGHRS, CDR2 YFSETQ. CDR3 DNA sequence: TGCGCCAGCAGCTTGGTATGGCAGAACACTGAAGCTTTCTTT. Translated: CASSLVWQNTEAFF.

This clonotype occurred a few times. The rearrangement joins TRBV20-1 to TRBJ2-1, with 14 bases matching TRBD2. CDR3 size: 15 residues. V lost 0 bases and J lost 10; bases outside the gene matches: 5. Germline lookup yields CDR1 DFQATT and CDR2 SNEGSKA (reference sequence). The CDR3 spells CSARDRLAGGWEQFF. The CDR3 DNA reads TGCAGTGCTAGAGATCGACTAGCGGGGGGGTGGGAGCAGTTCTTC.

The chain is built from TRBV27 and TRBJ2-2; the D call may be TRBD1 or TRBD2 (5 bases each). The CDR3 consists of 18 residues. Germline CDR1 reads MNHEY; CDR2 reads SMNVEV (reference sequence). Between the trimmed V and J ends, which lost 6 bases and 9 bases, there was a span of 29 bases. In nucleotides, the CDR3 is TGTGCCAGCAGGGGTGAAGGGGCTCGGTTCGAGGGATTCCGGGAGCTGTTTTTT. Amino acids: CASRGEGARFEGFRELFF.

This clonotype appeared a few times. The chain employs TRBV4-1 and TRBJ2-1; TRBD1 aligns across 10 bases. The V gene end was trimmed by 0 bases and the J gene end by 13 bases; junction bases not matched to a gene: 3. Germline CDR1 is MGHRA and CDR2 is YSYEKL. The CDR3 runs 13 residues. This CDR3 reads CASSQEGTGVQFF. The CDR3 region has the DNA TGCGCCAGCAGCCAAGAAGGGACAGGGGTTCAGTTCTTC.

In its sample, this clonotype was seen a few times. The V call is TRBV6-2 or TRBV6-3, the J call TRBJ2-7; maybe TRBD1 (6 bases). The germline V and J ends were trimmed by 7 bases and 0 bases, with 16 bases remaining between them. Germline V gene sequence: CDR1 MNHEY, CDR2 SVGEGT. There are 15 residues in the CDR3. CDR3 nucleotides: TGTGCCAGCAAGCGTACAGGGTCGGGCTCCTACGAGCAGTACTTC. Encoded protein: CASKRTGSGSYEQYF.

The chain has TRBV18 and TRBJ2-3, with D possibly TRBD1 on 5 matching bases. The V and J ends lost 1 base and 0 bases respectively, with 20 bases between them. CDR1 KGHSH and CDR2 LQKENI come from the germline V gene. The CDR3 sequence is 19 residues long. CDR3 sequence (DNA): TGTGCCAGCTCACCACTTAATCGACAGCCGAAGTCTAGCACAGATACGCAGTATTTT. It codes for CASSPLNRQPKSSTDTQYF.

This chain uses TRBV10-3 with TRBJ2-3; D remains ambiguous. Trimming left V 7 bases short and J 6 bases short, with 14 bases between. Looked up from germline, CDR1 is ENHRY and CDR2 is SYGVKD. The length of the CDR3 is 13 residues. The CDR3 nucleotides are TGTGCCATCACTCTTATCGATAATGATACGCAGTATTTT. It is translated as CAITLIDNDTQYF.

V and J are TRBV30 and TRBJ1-3; D unclear. V was trimmed by 3 bases and J by 11 bases, leaving 8 bases between them. This CDR3 has 10 residues. Germline assignment: CDR1 GTSNPN and CDR2 SVGIG (reference sequence). The CDR3 here is CAWRQSAIYF. In DNA, the CDR3 is TGTGCCTGGAGACAGAGTGCCATATATTTT.

The sample holds a few counts of this clonotype. The CDR3 loop is CAWRTSTPNEQFF. The CDR3 region has the DNA TGTGCCTGGAGGACTAGTACCCCGAATGAGCAGTTCTTC. The rearrangement uses TRBV30 and TRBJ2-1; tentative D call: TRBD2 (6 bases). Germline CDR1 GTSNPN, CDR2 SVGIG (reference sequence). V was trimmed by 3 bases and J by 7 bases, leaving 13 bases between them. The CDR3 sequence is 13 residues long. Filled out from reference TRBV30 and TRBJ2-1, the complete variable domain reads SQTIHQWPATLVQPVGSPLSLECTVEGTSNPNLYWYRQAAGRGLQLLFYSVGIGQISSEVPQNLSASRPQDRQFILSSKKLLLSDSGFYLCAWRTSTPNEQFFGPGTRLTVL.

The table lists this clonotype with a few counts. This sequence joins TRBV4-2 and TRBJ2-5; perhaps TRBD2 as D (5 bases). Trimming removed 0 bases at V and 3 bases at J, with 11 bases between. Germline loops: CDR1 LGHNA, CDR2 YNFKEQ. This CDR3 region has 15 residues. CDR3 sequence reads: CASSQDPVREETQYF. CDR3 sequence (DNA): TGTGCCAGCAGCCAAGATCCCGTGAGGGAAGAGACCCAGTACTTC.

This clonotype was seen ten or more times. The chain couples TRBV5-1 to TRBJ2-3; D may be TRBD1 (5 bases). Trimming took 2 bases from V and 1 from J, leaving 11 bases between them. Germline values: CDR1 SGHRS, CDR2 YFSETQ. This CDR3 region has 15 residues. Here the CDR3 reads CASSFFQGGTDTQYF. CDR3 coding DNA: TGCGCCAGCAGCTTTTTCCAGGGTGGCACAGATACGCAGTATTTT.

This clonotype appeared a few times. The chain links TRBV6-1 to TRBJ1-5, with 7 bases identical to TRBD1. Germline V gene sequence: CDR1 MNHNS, CDR2 SASEGT. The CDR3 totals 16 residues. V lost 7 bases and J lost 4; bases outside the gene matches: 13. DNA for the CDR3: TGTGCCAGCAAAGGGGGCCCCCCTGGATCTAATCAGCCCCAGCATTTT. It encodes CASKGGPPGSNQPQHF.

The chain carries TRBV10-2 and TRBJ2-7; either TRBD1 or TRBD2 may fit D (6 bases each). This CDR3 has 15 residues. Germline loops: CDR1 WSHSY, CDR2 SAAADI. V lost 6 bases to trimming and J lost 0 bases, with 15 bases between them. The CDR3 region is CASRRGDLGSYEQYF. CDR3 coding DNA: TGCGCCAGCAGGAGGGGGGATTTGGGCTCCTACGAGCAGTACTTC.

This clonotype was observed many times. This rearrangement joins TRBV6-5 to TRBJ1-3; D is perhaps TRBD1 (5 bases). The V end was cut by 0 bases, the J end by 5 bases, with 14 bases between. This CDR3 region has 16 residues. Germline lookup yields CDR1 MNHEY and CDR2 SVGAGI. CDR3 nucleotides: TGTGCCAGCAGTTACTCCCCCGGGGACGCTCGAAACACCATATATTTT. As protein: CASSYSPGDARNTIYF.